This TCR beta chain was observed in a study of T cell responses to AZD1222 COVID-19 vaccine. Second-dose intervals near 4 or 12 weeks were combined. Assay used: immunoSEQ multiplex PCR; TCRdb lists only in-frame clones, some missing. The sample records over 65,000 clones, roughly 90% being singletons. The CDR3 has 16 residues. Germline V gives CDR1 KGHSH, CDR2 LQKENI. Germline trimming cut 3 bases from V and 3 bases from J; bases unmatched to any gene: 6. The TCR originated in an adult who received the AZD1222 COVID-19 vaccine. Sequenced material: peripheral blood, taken 28 days after the second AZD1222 dose. J is TRBJ1-3 and V is TRBV18; TRBD1 matches at 9 bases. CDR3 bases: TGTGCCAGCTCACCTACGACAGGGGGAGGTGGAAACACCATATATTTT. Protein: CASSPTTGGGGNTIYF.